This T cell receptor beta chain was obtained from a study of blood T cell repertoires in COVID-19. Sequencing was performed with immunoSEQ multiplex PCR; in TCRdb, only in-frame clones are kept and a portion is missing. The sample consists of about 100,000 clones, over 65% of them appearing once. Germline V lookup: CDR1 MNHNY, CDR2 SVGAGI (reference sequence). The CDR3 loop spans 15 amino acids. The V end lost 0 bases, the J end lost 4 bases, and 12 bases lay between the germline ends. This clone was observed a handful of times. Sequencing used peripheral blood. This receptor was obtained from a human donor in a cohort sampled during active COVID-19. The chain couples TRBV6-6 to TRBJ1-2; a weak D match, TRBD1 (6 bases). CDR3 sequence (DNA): TGTGCCAGCAGTTACTCCGCAGGGGAGAGCTATGGCTACACCTTC. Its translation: CASSYSAGESYGYTF.